This TCR beta chain comes out of a study of shared clonotypes between healthy human individuals. Study-level information: Per donor, three plates held CD4 naive cells, three held CD4 memory, two held CD8 naive and one held CD8 memory.

Data came from immunoSEQ multiplex PCR; TCRdb stores just in-frame clones and leaves some out. The sample has under 2,500,000 clones, approximately 94% seen once. Germline assignment: CDR1 MNHEY and CDR2 SVGAGI. V lost 4 bases and J 1 base, leaving 15 bases between the germline ends. CDR3 length: 16 amino acids. Into CD45RA+ naive and CD45RA-negative memory subsets, the CD4+ cells were split. The genes are TRBV6-5 and TRBJ2-3; either TRBD1 or TRBD2 may fit D (6 bases each). The sequence was collected from a man between 18 and 35 years old in good health. Sequenced input: naive CD4+ T cells sorted from blood. Subset specified: CD45RA+ positively selected. CDR3 residues: CASSLVGGSRTDTQYF. CDR3 bases: TGTGCCAGCAGTTTAGTAGGGGGGTCCCGCACAGATACGCAGTATTTT.